The T cell receptor beta chain under discussion was sequenced for a study of response to subunit inactivated influenza vaccine. This clonotype came up many times. TCRdb itself ran the RT-PCR reads through MiXCR, one entry per CDR3 protein. The profile covers more than 450,000 distinct CDR3 sequences, with approximately 7.6% appearing a single time and approximately 12% taken by the ten largest. This CDR3 is built from 15 residues. The germline V gene encodes CDR1 DFQATT and CDR2 SNEGSKA (reference sequence). Trimming pared 6 bases from V and 0 bases from J, leaving 15 bases between. The chain joins TRBV20-1 to TRBJ1-5; D possibly corresponds to TRBD1 (5 bases). This receptor was taken from a man between 50 and 75 years old who received an inactivated influenza vaccine. The sample consisted of PBMCs from blood, taken roughly 24 months after vaccination. The CDR3 coding sequence is TGCAGTGCCGGGGGGGTCCTATATAGCAATCAGCCCCAGCATTTT. As protein: CSAGGVLYSNQPQHF.